A single sample gave rise to the 9 T cell receptor beta chains below, sequenced in a study of somatic mutations in cytotoxic T cells in rheumatoid arthritis. Produced via immunoSEQ multiplex PCR; TCRdb's table is partial and in-frame only. The table lists fewer than 30,000 clones, 82% of them singletons. Sample: CD8+ T cells sorted from blood. The receptors originated from a middle-aged man in good health.

This clone was counted once. The chain couples TRBV4-2 to TRBJ2-3; perhaps TRBD2 as D (6 bases). The length of the CDR3 is 18 residues. V lost 2 bases and J 1 base, leaving 19 bases between the germline ends. CDR1 and CDR2 (germline): LGHNA, YNFKEQ. Written as DNA, the CDR3 is TGTGCCAGCAGCCAATACACACCCCGGGAGCTAGGCACAGATACGCAGTATTTT. Residues: CASSQYTPRELGTDTQYF.

The rearrangement uses TRBV30 and TRBJ2-2; D tentatively fits TRBD1 or TRBD2 (5 bases each). V lost 0 bases and J lost 1, with 12 bases in between. Germline V gives CDR1 GTSNPN, CDR2 SVGIG (reference sequence). The CDR3 totals 16 residues. This CDR3 reads CAWSVSGQGNTGELFF. The CDR3 nucleotides are TGTGCCTGGAGTGTCTCGGGGCAGGGGAACACCGGGGAGCTGTTTTTT.

The chain couples TRBV10-3 to TRBJ2-5; D is uncertain. The CDR3 is made up of 14 amino acids. Germline loops: CDR1 ENHRY, CDR2 SYGVKD. The ends were cut back, 0 bases at V and 2 bases at J, with 7 bases in the middle. CDR3 bases: TGTGCCATCAGTGAGTCGTACGTACAAGAGACCCAGTACTTC. This sequence encodes CAISESYVQETQYF.

The rearrangement links TRBV9 to TRBJ2-7, with TRBD2 identical over 7 bases. Germline loops: CDR1 SGDLS, CDR2 YYNGEE. Unmatched junction bases numbered 11, after V lost 3 bases and J lost 2 bases. The CDR3 contains 16 residues. The CDR3 sequence is CASSADRLAGTYEQYF. The DNA of the CDR3 is TGTGCCAGCAGCGCCGACAGACTAGCAGGCACCTACGAGCAGTACTTC.

The CDR3, as DNA: TGCGCCAGCAGCTTTTACAGGGCCACGGACGAGCAGTACTTC. It is translated as CASSFYRATDEQYF. The V gene is TRBV5-1, the J gene TRBJ2-5; tentatively, D is TRBD1 (6 bases). The DNA matches TRBJ2-7 better at its end, which makes the J call doubtful. The CDR3 runs 14 residues. CDR1 SGHRS and CDR2 YFSETQ come from the germline V gene.

In this sample, this clone turned up a few times. This rearrangement joins TRBV5-6 to TRBJ2-7; 7 positions match TRBD1. The V gene's germline CDR1 is SGHDT and CDR2 YYEEEE. The CDR3 has 14 amino acids. V was pared by 1 base and J by 1 base, with 2 bases of the junction left unmatched. The CDR3 DNA follows: TGTGCCAGCAGCTTGCGGGACAGATCCTACGAGCAGTACTTC. Amino acid sequence: CASSLRDRSYEQYF.

V usage is TRBV5-1 and J usage is TRBJ2-1; D may be TRBD2 (5 bases). The V end was cut by 4 bases, the J end by 8 bases, with 16 bases between. Germline loops: CDR1 SGHRS, CDR2 YFSETQ. This CDR3 is built from 14 residues. The CDR3 DNA sequence: TGCGCCAGCAGCCCCGCGGAAGTGAGGGATGAGCAGTTCTTC. Its protein product is CASSPAEVRDEQFF.

V gene TRBV7-6 combines with J gene TRBJ2-7; 7 positions agree with TRBD1. Germline V gene sequence: CDR1 SGHVS, CDR2 FNYEAQ. Trimming removed 1 base from V and 1 base from J; junction bases left unmatched: 7. The CDR3 contains 16 residues. CDR3 in DNA: TGTGCCAGCAGCTTAGAGGGTAGGGGGCTGTCCTACGAGCAGTACTTC. This sequence encodes CASSLEGRGLSYEQYF.

The chain uses TRBV29-1 and TRBJ2-1; the D call may be TRBD1 or TRBD2 (5 bases each). The CDR3 loop spans 15 amino acids. From germline, CDR1 is SQVTM and CDR2 ANQGSEA. The V gene lost 3 bases and the J gene lost 0 bases, with 12 bases spanning the gap. CDR3 sequence: CSVDEGLSSYNEQFF. As DNA, the CDR3 is TGCAGCGTTGACGAGGGGCTTAGCTCCTACAATGAGCAGTTCTTC.